The clone carrying this T cell receptor beta chain was picked up many times. Antigen specificity is unknown. The sample originates from a study of HIV-infected patients and healthy controls. Overall study results and limits: Compared with untreated HIV+ repertoires, healthy controls showed roughly threefold more distinct CDR3s and higher Shannon diversity.

Reverse transcription used 500 to 550 ng RNA and constant-region primers for alpha and beta. Using multiplexing indices, alpha and beta chain libraries were generated apart by chain-specific third strand synthesis. All rearrangements within a chain used one primer pair; cDNA molecules carried barcodes. A 5' RACE adapter with a random hexamer and the SP2 primer site was joined to cDNA. TCRdb used MiXCR to reprocess the 5' RACE reads, holding one entry per CDR3 protein. Among 8,000 to 9,500 distinct CDR3 sequences listed, 8.7% were seen once. Antiretroviral therapy had run roughly three months, about 14 weeks, before follow-up blood collection. The repertoire came from unfractionated whole blood and reflected all unsorted peripheral T cells. This clonotype was sampled from an adult with HIV infection. The sample in question was blood, obtained during antiretroviral therapy.

The CDR3 sequence: CASSVNGISGRAPYEQYF. In nucleotides, the CDR3 is TGTGCCAGCAGCGTAAACGGGATCAGCGGGAGGGCCCCTTACGAGCAGTACTTC. The chain uses TRBV9 and TRBJ2-7; 10 bases are shared with TRBD2. The V and J ends lost 1 base and 4 bases, in that order; junction bases with no gene match: 14. Germline lookup yields CDR1 SGDLS and CDR2 YYNGEE. This CDR3 contains 18 residues.